These 26 T cell receptor beta chains came from one sample sequenced in a study of blood T cells in healthy people across ages. For the second PCR, which ran for roughly 6 to 11 cycles, a sample-barcoded 5' primer and a J-beta primer mix were used. Each CDR3 protein gets one entry after TCRdb re-called the 5' RACE reads with MiXCR. Counted here are 1,500,000 or so distinct CDR3 sequences, about 45% occurring once; the ten biggest clones make up approximately 4%. The source material was blood. The receptors stem from a woman between 18 and 29 years old in good health.

Here the CDR3 reads CASSLTPRSNQPQHF. The CDR3, as DNA: TGTGCCAGCAGTTTGACTCCCAGGAGCAATCAGCCCCAGCATTTT. The V call is TRBV12-3 or TRBV12-4, the J call TRBJ1-5; no reliable D call. V gave up 3 bases and J gave up 1 base, with 10 bases separating them. This CDR3 spans 15 amino acids.

This clonotype showed up just a few times. The chain has TRBV5-5 and TRBJ1-5; 8 nucleotides align to TRBD1. Germline CDR1 and CDR2: SGHKS and YYEKEE (reference sequence). J lost 2 bases, V lost 7 bases, and 5 bases had no gene match. The CDR3 has 14 amino acids. The CDR3 region has the DNA TGTGCCAGCTCCTGGACAGGGCGCAATCAGCCCCAGCATTTT. It translates to CASSWTGRNQPQHF.

This clonotype has at least ten counts. V gene TRBV6-5 combines with J gene TRBJ1-2; D uncertain. This CDR3 has 14 amino acids. Germline values: CDR1 MNHEY, CDR2 SVGAGI. Trimming stripped 0 bases from V and 3 bases from J, with 8 bases between. In DNA form, the CDR3 reads TGTGCCAGCAGTTACTCCGGCGGACACTATGGCTACACCTTC. As protein: CASSYSGGHYGYTF.

V and J are TRBV21-1 and TRBJ2-1; the listed D gene, TRBD2, was not tested against the DNA. TRBV21-1 is given as a pseudogene. This CDR3 spans 16 amino acids. The CDR3 nucleotides are TGTGCCAGCAGCAGATCGACTAGCGGGGGGGCCGATGAGCAGTTCTTC. Protein: CASSRSTSGGADEQFF.

The genes are TRBV28 and TRBJ1-1; D uncertain. Germline lookup yields CDR1 MDHEN and CDR2 SYDVKM. This CDR3 region has 16 residues. Trimming cost V 2 bases and J 4 bases, with 17 bases left between them. The DNA of the CDR3 is TGTGCCAGCAGTTTACGTCTTGCGGTGTGGGGCACTGAAGCTTTCTTT. Its translation is CASSLRLAVWGTEAFF.

This clonotype was seen just once. V gene TRBV12-3 or TRBV12-4 combines with J gene TRBJ2-5; D unresolved. The J call could be wrong; TRBJ2-7 is a better fit for the DNA end. The CDR3 runs to 16 residues. Here the CDR3 DNA reads TGTGCCAGCAGTCCTCGACCGTGGAGTGGTTCGGACGAGCAGTACTTC. Its protein product is CASSPRPWSGSDEQYF.

This clonotype appeared a few times. The chain employs TRBV20-1 and TRBJ1-2, with D possibly being TRBD1 (5 bases). The length of the CDR3 is 11 residues. Trimming shortened V by 6 bases and J by 6 bases, and 11 bases separated the two germline ends. Per the germline V gene, CDR1 is DFQATT and CDR2 is SNEGSKA (reference sequence). The DNA for the CDR3 is TGCAGTGCAGGGGCCGGGAATGGCTACACCTTC. It encodes CSAGAGNGYTF.

This clonotype has more than one count but fewer than ten. CDR3 DNA sequence: TGCAGTGCTAGTGACTACACAGATACGCAGTATTTT. It translates to CSASDYTDTQYF. This sequence joins TRBV20-1 and TRBJ2-3, with a tentative D call TRBD2 (5 bases). The germline CDR1 and CDR2 sequences are DFQATT and SNEGSKA (reference sequence). The CDR3 runs to 12 residues. V was pared by 3 bases and J by 2 bases, with 6 bases between.

The chain is built from TRBV4-1 and TRBJ2-5; 7 bases are shared with TRBD1. The CDR3 sequence is 14 residues long. From germline, CDR1 is MGHRA and CDR2 YSYEKL. Unmatched junction bases numbered 6, after V lost 3 bases and J lost 5 bases. In DNA, the CDR3 is TGCGCCAGCAGCCATACAGGGGTAGGTGAGACCCAGTACTTC. Translated, it gives CASSHTGVGETQYF.

A few counts support this clonotype. The gene calls are TRBV4-3 and TRBJ2-7; TRBD1 is a possible D gene (5 bases). CDR1 and CDR2 (germline): LGHNA, YSLEER. The CDR3 runs 17 residues. V dropped 0 bases and J dropped 1 base, with 16 bases sitting between them. CDR3 sequence (DNA): TGCGCCAGCAGCCAAGATAGGGCAGGGCTTACATCCTACGAGCAGTACTTC. Translation: CASSQDRAGLTSYEQYF.

This chain uses TRBV7-2 with TRBJ2-5; 8 nucleotides agree with TRBD2. After removal of 5 bases from V and 5 bases from J, the junction contained 16 bases not matched to a gene. The germline gives CDR1 SGHTA, CDR2 FQGNSA. This CDR3 comprises 17 residues. The DNA for the CDR3 is TGTGCCAGCAGCGCCCGCCGTCGAACTAGCGGTCTGGAGACCCAGTACTTC. As protein: CASSARRRTSGLETQYF. Looking up the rest from reference TRBV7-2 and TRBJ2-5 gives the full variable domain: GAGVSQSPSNKVTEKGKDVELRCDPISGHTALYWYRQSLGQGLEFLIYFQGNSAPDKSGLPSDRFSAERTGGSVSTLTIQRTQQEDSAVYLCASSARRRTSGLETQYFGPGTRLLVL.

The chain couples TRBV29-1 to TRBJ1-5; D is ambiguous. Germline loops: CDR1 SQVTM, CDR2 ANQGSEA. CDR3 length: 14 amino acids. V was trimmed by 4 bases and J by 0 bases, leaving 10 bases between them. CDR3 amino acids: CSVVMENSNQPQHF. The CDR3 DNA sequence: TGCAGCGTTGTAATGGAAAATAGCAATCAGCCCCAGCATTTT.

The genes are TRBV11-2 and TRBJ2-1; maybe TRBD1 (6 bases). The ends were cut back, 3 bases at V and 0 bases at J, with 9 bases in the middle. CDR3 length: 15 amino acids. The germline V gene has CDR1 SGHAT and CDR2 FQNNGV. Here the CDR3 DNA reads TGTGCCAGCAGCTTTCACAGGGTCTCCTACAATGAGCAGTTCTTC. It encodes CASSFHRVSYNEQFF. Combining the CDR3 with reference TRBV11-2 and TRBJ2-1 gives the whole variable domain EAGVAQSPRYKIIEKRQSVAFWCNPISGHATLYWYQQILGQGPKLLIQFQNNGVVDDSQLPKDRFSAERLKGVDSTLKIQPAKLEDSAVYLCASSFHRVSYNEQFFGPGTRLTVL.

For this clonotype: Its ends do not fully match the called genes, so a read error is possible. The chain links TRBV7-9 to TRBJ2-4; D is ambiguous. The end of the DNA aligns better with TRBJ2-7, so the J call may be wrong. This CDR3 region has 12 residues. Germline assignment: CDR1 SEHNR and CDR2 FQNEAQ (reference sequence). In DNA, the CDR3 is TGTGCCAGCATCTTATGGGGAAACGAGCAGTACTTC. Residues: CASILWGNEQYF.

This clonotype showed up just a few times. This chain connects TRBV11-2 to TRBJ2-1; D is ambiguous. V was shortened by 5 bases and J by 2 bases, with 10 bases between the two germline ends. The V gene's germline CDR1 is SGHAT and CDR2 FQNNGV. The CDR3 loop spans 14 amino acids. CDR3 in amino acids: CASSHDPAYNEQFF. Here the CDR3 DNA reads TGTGCCAGCAGCCATGACCCCGCCTACAATGAGCAGTTCTTC. Full variable domain (outside the CDR3, taken from reference TRBV11-2 and TRBJ2-1): EAGVAQSPRYKIIEKRQSVAFWCNPISGHATLYWYQQILGQGPKLLIQFQNNGVVDDSQLPKDRFSAERLKGVDSTLKIQPAKLEDSAVYLCASSHDPAYNEQFFGPGTRLTVL.

The genes are TRBV9 and TRBJ2-5; a weak D match, TRBD2 (5 bases). The germline V and J ends were trimmed by 4 bases and 3 bases, with 13 bases remaining between them. There are 14 residues in the CDR3. Germline V gene lookup returns CDR1 SGDLS and CDR2 YYNGEE. The CDR3 DNA reads TGTGCCAGCAGCTACGACTGGGGAGAAGAGACCCAGTACTTC. Its protein product is CASSYDWGEETQYF.

This clonotype was detected a few times. The rearrangement joins TRBV4-1 to TRBJ2-7, with TRBD2 identical over 8 bases. The V and J ends lost 1 base and 2 bases, in that order; junction bases with no gene match: 4. The CDR3 consists of 15 residues. Germline values: CDR1 MGHRA, CDR2 YSYEKL. The CDR3 region is CASSQVLAETYEQYF. CDR3 sequence (DNA): TGCGCCAGCAGCCAAGTACTAGCGGAGACCTACGAGCAGTACTTC.

This clonotype showed up just a few times. V gene TRBV2 combines with J gene TRBJ2-5, with D uncertain. The CDR3 contains 16 residues. Germline CDR1 is SNHLY and CDR2 is FYNNEI. Trimming removed 6 bases at V and 11 bases at J, with 28 bases between. For the CDR3, the DNA is TGTGCCAGCAGACCCTCCCGTCTCGCAGCCCGTAATGAGCAGTACTTC. As protein: CASRPSRLAARNEQYF.

This clonotype has a handful of counts. CDR3 in DNA: TGTGCCAGCAGTCGACAGGGAGTTAAGGAAAAACTGTTTTTT. This sequence encodes CASSRQGVKEKLFF. The chain has TRBV12-3 or TRBV12-4 and TRBJ1-4; TRBD1 aligns across 7 bases. The CDR3 spans 14 residues. With 5 bases clipped from V and 8 bases from J, the junction kept 8 bases outside the gene matches.

The chain joins TRBV5-6 to TRBJ1-1; D not certain. V was shortened by 3 bases and J by 1 base, with 10 bases between the two germline ends. This CDR3 region has 14 residues. Per germline, CDR1 SGHDT and CDR2 YYEEEE. The DNA of the CDR3 is TGTGCCAGCAGCTCCGGAATTTGGAACACTGAAGCTTTCTTT. Translation gives CASSSGIWNTEAFF.

The V and J genes are TRBV7-2 and TRBJ2-3; TRBD2 agrees at 8 bases. Losses at the gene ends were 0 bases for V and 5 bases for J; bases not matched to a gene: 4. The CDR3 has 15 amino acids. The germline gives CDR1 SGHTA, CDR2 FQGNSA. The CDR3 loop is CASSLAAGAIDTQYF. CDR3 nucleotides: TGTGCCAGCAGCTTAGCAGCGGGGGCAATAGATACGCAGTATTTT.

This chain uses TRBV4-1 with TRBJ2-3, with TRBD2 identical over 8 bases. Looked up from germline, CDR1 is MGHRA and CDR2 is YSYEKL. V shed 1 base and J 5 bases; nucleotides not matched to a gene: 5. This CDR3 comprises 15 residues. The CDR3 spells CASSQVAGNGDTQYF. The CDR3 coding sequence is TGCGCCAGCAGCCAAGTAGCGGGGAATGGAGATACGCAGTATTTT.

J is TRBJ1-3 and V is TRBV9, with 9 bases that match TRBD1. Trimming cost V 3 bases and J 0 bases; bases outside gene matches: 4. The CDR3 spans 16 residues. Germline V gene sequence: CDR1 SGDLS, CDR2 YYNGEE. CDR3 in DNA: TGTGCCAGCAGCGCTGGGACAGGGCTCTCTGGAAACACCATATATTTT. This gives the protein CASSAGTGLSGNTIYF. Complete variable domain (other parts from reference TRBV9 and TRBJ1-3): DSGVTQTPKHLITATGQRVTLRCSPRSGDLSVYWYQQSLDQGLQFLIQYYNGEERAKGNILERFSAQQFPDLHSELNLSSLELGDSALYFCASSAGTGLSGNTIYFGEGSWLTVV.

The chain carries TRBV6-1 and TRBJ1-6; D is ambiguous. The CDR3 totals 14 residues. Trimming left V 6 bases short and J 8 bases short, with 14 bases between. CDR1 MNHNS and CDR2 SASEGT come from the germline V gene. The CDR3 sequence: CASRVLDTDSPLHF. The CDR3 DNA sequence: TGTGCCAGCAGGGTGTTGGATACTGATTCACCCCTCCACTTT.

A word on this clonotype: Germline and junction disagree at one end, which may indicate a read error. This chain uses TRBV12-3 or TRBV12-4 with TRBJ2-3, with TRBD2 as a possible D gene (5 bases). This CDR3 comprises 13 residues. In DNA, the CDR3 is TGTGCCAGCAGCCAACTGGGAGCAGATGCGCAGTATTTT. Translation gives CASSQLGADAQYF.

This clonotype was counted only a few times. The chain uses TRBV27 and TRBJ2-1; TRBD1 agrees at 9 bases. Germline V gene lookup returns CDR1 MNHEY and CDR2 SMNVEV (reference sequence). This CDR3 region has 15 residues. The V gene end was trimmed by 5 bases and the J gene end by 5 bases; junction bases not matched to a gene: 7. The CDR3 protein is CASSAHWTGDNEQFF. In DNA, the CDR3 is TGTGCCAGCAGTGCCCACTGGACAGGGGACAATGAGCAGTTCTTC.